This T cell receptor beta chain stems from a study of beta chain features in type 1 diabetes. Notes on the study in general: Significant though moderate, a shortening of TCRB CDR3s appeared in all four CD4+ subsets of Type 1 diabetes patients.

Sequencing targeted expressed TCRB transcripts, as all isolated RNA had been reverse transcribed. This table comes from immunoSEQ multiplex PCR, and its TCRdb copy is limited to in-frame clones, with some not included. The data hold more than 250,000 clones, with around 15% observed a single time. With respect to this clone: Its target is unknown.

Trimming took 2 bases from V and 7 from J; bases not matched to a gene: 3. Germline V CDR1 and CDR2: SEHNR, FQNEAQ (reference sequence). CDR3 size: 15 residues. The source material was naive CD4+ T cells from blood. The chain recombines TRBV7-9 with TRBJ2-1, with TRBD2 identical over 12 bases. The receptor was derived from a man aged 30-40 years with type 1 diabetes. CDR3 amino acids: CASSLLAGGPNEQFF. In nucleotides, the CDR3 is TGTGCCAGCAGCTTACTAGCGGGAGGGCCGAATGAGCAGTTCTTC.